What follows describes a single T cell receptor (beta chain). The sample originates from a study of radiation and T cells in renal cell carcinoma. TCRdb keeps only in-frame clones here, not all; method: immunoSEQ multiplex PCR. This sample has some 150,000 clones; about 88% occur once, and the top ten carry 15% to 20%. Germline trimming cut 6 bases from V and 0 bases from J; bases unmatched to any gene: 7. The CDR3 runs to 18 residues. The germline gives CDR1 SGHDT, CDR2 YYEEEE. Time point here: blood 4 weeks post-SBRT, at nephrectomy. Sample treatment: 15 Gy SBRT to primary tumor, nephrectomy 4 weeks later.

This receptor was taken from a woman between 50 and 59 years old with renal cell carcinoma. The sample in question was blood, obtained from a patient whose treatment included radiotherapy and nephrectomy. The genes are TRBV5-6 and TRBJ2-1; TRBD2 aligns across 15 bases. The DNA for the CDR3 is TGTGCCAGCATCCGTGCGGGACTAGCGGGAGGCTCCTACAATGAGCAGTTCTTC. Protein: CASIRAGLAGGSYNEQFF.